The rows below give T cell receptor beta chains drawn from one sample of a study of cytomegalovirus exposure and HLA in healthy donors. Sequenced by immunoSEQ multiplex PCR; TCRdb stores in-frame clones only, minus some. The table lists some 150,000 clones, approximately 90% of them singletons. Sequencing was carried out using PBMCs. The receptors come from a man aged 18 to 30 in good health and CMV-seronegative. Both conserved end residues are part of each CDR3. A D gene is named only where the DNA matches it firmly. Clone size is shown for a subset of rows, as once, few, many or a class of expanded clone.

V gene: TRBV6-5; D gene: TRBD1; clone size: -; J gene: TRBJ2-3; CDR3 length: 13; CDR3 protein: CASSYSAGTEIYF; CDR3 DNA: TGTGCCAGCAGTTACTCTGCCGGGACAGAGATCTATTTT
V gene: TRBV5-1; D gene: TRBD1; clone size: -; J gene: TRBJ1-4; CDR3 length: 15; CDR3 protein: CASSPEQGTNEKLFF; CDR3 DNA: TGCGCCAGCAGCCCCGAACAGGGGACTAATGAAAAACTGTTTTTT
V gene: TRBV6-5; D gene: -; clone size: -; J gene: TRBJ2-7; CDR3 length: 15; CDR3 protein: CASSYSSSQTYEQYF; CDR3 DNA: TGTGCCAGCAGTTACTCTTCTAGCCAAACCTACGAGCAGTACTTC
V gene: TRBV28; D gene: -; clone size: -; J gene: TRBJ2-7; CDR3 length: 14; CDR3 protein: CASSLWEGRRKQYF; CDR3 DNA: TGTGCCAGCAGTTTATGGGAGGGACGGAGGAAGCAGTACTTC
V gene: TRBV5-1; D gene: TRBD1; clone size: -; J gene: TRBJ1-1; CDR3 length: 15; CDR3 protein: CASSLGDRDDTEAFF; CDR3 DNA: TGCGCCAGCAGCTTGGGTGACAGGGACGACACTGAAGCTTTCTTT
V gene: TRBV7-8; D gene: -; clone size: -; J gene: TRBJ2-5; CDR3 length: 16; CDR3 protein: CASSLDYRAHLETQYF; CDR3 DNA: TGTGCCAGCAGCTTAGATTACAGGGCTCACCTAGAGACCCAGTACTTC
V gene: TRBV27; D gene: TRBD2; clone size: -; J gene: TRBJ2-3; CDR3 length: 16; CDR3 protein: CASRPTSGRAVDTQYF; CDR3 DNA: TGTGCCAGCAGACCTACTAGCGGGAGGGCCGTAGATACGCAGTATTTT
V gene: TRBV6-5; D gene: -; clone size: -; J gene: TRBJ1-1; CDR3 length: 13; CDR3 protein: CASSPRPNTEAFF; CDR3 DNA: TGTGCCAGCAGTCCTAGACCGAACACTGAAGCTTTCTTT
V gene: TRBV5-1; D gene: -; clone size: -; J gene: TRBJ2-4; CDR3 length: 12; CDR3 protein: CASSLDLLHQYF; CDR3 DNA: TGCGCCAGCAGCTTGGATCTACTACATCAGTACTTC
V gene: TRBV5-5; D gene: -; clone size: -; J gene: TRBJ1-6; CDR3 length: 14; CDR3 protein: CASSLFQGDSPLHF; CDR3 DNA: TGTGCCAGCAGCTTGTTCCAGGGTGATTCACCCCTCCACTTT
V gene: TRBV7-2; D gene: -; clone size: -; J gene: TRBJ2-7; CDR3 length: 12; CDR3 protein: CASSLELVTQYF; CDR3 DNA: TGTGCCAGCAGCTTAGAACTAGTAACCCAGTACTTC
V gene: TRBV15; D gene: -; clone size: once; J gene: TRBJ1-1; CDR3 length: 12; CDR3 protein: CATSGGGTEAFF; CDR3 DNA: TGTGCCACCAGCGGCGGGGGGACTGAAGCTTTCTTT
V gene: TRBV2; D gene: -; clone size: -; J gene: TRBJ1-2; CDR3 length: 13; CDR3 protein: CASSVTERYGYTF; CDR3 DNA: TGTGCCAGCAGTGTAACGGAGCGCTATGGCTACACCTTC
V gene: TRBV18; D gene: -; clone size: -; J gene: TRBJ1-5; CDR3 length: 16; CDR3 protein: CASSPPVGGGNQPQHF; CDR3 DNA: TGTGCCAGCTCACCACCAGTTGGAGGGGGCAATCAGCCCCAGCATTTT